This T cell receptor beta chain was captured by sequencing in a study of T cell responses to AZD1222 COVID-19 vaccine. Study results and limitations: Along spike, vaccine-associated CD4 TCRs were found throughout, with dominance at 160-218 and 743-854.

Assay used: immunoSEQ multiplex PCR; TCRdb lists only in-frame clones, some missing. This sample has 150,000 to 180,000 clones, with 88% found just once. Trimming took 3 bases from V and 7 from J; bases not matched to a gene: 5. The CDR3 consists of 14 residues. The germline V gene encodes CDR1 SGHNT and CDR2 YYREEE (reference sequence). The sample holds one count of this clone. Its matching antigen is unknown. The genes are TRBV5-4 and TRBJ2-7, with 12 bases lining up with TRBD2. This specimen consisted of peripheral blood, obtained on day 0 of AZD1222 vaccination. This TCR was recovered from an adult in good health. The CDR3 sequence is CASSSGTSGLEQYF. The CDR3 nucleotides are TGTGCCAGCAGCTCCGGGACTAGCGGGTTAGAGCAGTACTTC.